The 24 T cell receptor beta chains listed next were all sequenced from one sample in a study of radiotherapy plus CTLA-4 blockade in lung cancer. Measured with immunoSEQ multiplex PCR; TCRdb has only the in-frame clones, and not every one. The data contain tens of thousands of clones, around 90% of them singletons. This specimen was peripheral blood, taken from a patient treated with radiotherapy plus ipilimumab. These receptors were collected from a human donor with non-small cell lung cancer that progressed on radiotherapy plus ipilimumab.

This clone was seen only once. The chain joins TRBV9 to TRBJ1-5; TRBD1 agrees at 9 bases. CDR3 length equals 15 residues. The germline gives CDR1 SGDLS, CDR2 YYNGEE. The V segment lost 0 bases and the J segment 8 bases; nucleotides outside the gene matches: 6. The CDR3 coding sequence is TGTGCCAGCAGCGTAGGTGGGACAGGGATGGAGCCCCAGCATTTT. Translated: CASSVGGTGMEPQHF.

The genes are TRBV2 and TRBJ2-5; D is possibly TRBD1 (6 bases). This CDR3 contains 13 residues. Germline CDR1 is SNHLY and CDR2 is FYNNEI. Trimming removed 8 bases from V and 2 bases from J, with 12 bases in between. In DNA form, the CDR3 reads TGTGCCAGCCACGGACAGAGACAAGAGACCCAGTACTTC. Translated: CASHGQRQETQYF.

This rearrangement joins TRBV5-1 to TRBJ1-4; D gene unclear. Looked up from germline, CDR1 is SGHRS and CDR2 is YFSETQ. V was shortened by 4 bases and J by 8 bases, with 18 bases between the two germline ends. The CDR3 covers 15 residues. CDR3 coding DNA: TGCGCCAGCAGCACGGGGAGCCTCGGAGGGGAAAAACTGTTTTTT. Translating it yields CASSTGSLGGEKLFF.

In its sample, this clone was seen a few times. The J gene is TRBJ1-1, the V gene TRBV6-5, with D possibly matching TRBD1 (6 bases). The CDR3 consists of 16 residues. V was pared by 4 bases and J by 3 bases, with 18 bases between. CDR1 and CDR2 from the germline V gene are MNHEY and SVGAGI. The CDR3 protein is CASSSLTGRGYTEAFF. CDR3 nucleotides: TGTGCCAGCAGTTCTCTCACAGGGAGAGGGTACACTGAAGCTTTCTTT.

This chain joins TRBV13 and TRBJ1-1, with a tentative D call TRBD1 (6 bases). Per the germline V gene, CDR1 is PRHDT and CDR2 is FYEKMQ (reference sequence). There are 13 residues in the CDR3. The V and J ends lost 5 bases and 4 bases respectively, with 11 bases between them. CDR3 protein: CASSRYRVTEAFF. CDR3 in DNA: TGTGCCAGCAGCCGGTACAGGGTCACTGAAGCTTTCTTT.

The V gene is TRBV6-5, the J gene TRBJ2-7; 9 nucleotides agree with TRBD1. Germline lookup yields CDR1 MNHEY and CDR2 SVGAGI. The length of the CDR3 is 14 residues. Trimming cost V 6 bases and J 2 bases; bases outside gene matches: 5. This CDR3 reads CASRGTGRPYEQYF. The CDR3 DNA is TGTGCCAGCAGGGGGACAGGGAGACCCTACGAGCAGTACTTC.

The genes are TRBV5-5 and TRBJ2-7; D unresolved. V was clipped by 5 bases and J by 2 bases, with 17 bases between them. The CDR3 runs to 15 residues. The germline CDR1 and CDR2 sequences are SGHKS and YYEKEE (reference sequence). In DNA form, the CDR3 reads TGTGCCAGCAGACAAGGACCCTTCGGCCCCTACGAGCAGTACTTC. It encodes CASRQGPFGPYEQYF.

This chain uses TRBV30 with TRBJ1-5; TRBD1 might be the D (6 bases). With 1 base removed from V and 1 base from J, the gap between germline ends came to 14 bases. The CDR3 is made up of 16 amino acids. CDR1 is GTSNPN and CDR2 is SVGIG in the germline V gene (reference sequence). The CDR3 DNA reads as TGTGCCTGGAGTGCGGCGGGGGCAGGAAGCAATCAGCCCCAGCATTTT. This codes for CAWSAAGAGSNQPQHF.

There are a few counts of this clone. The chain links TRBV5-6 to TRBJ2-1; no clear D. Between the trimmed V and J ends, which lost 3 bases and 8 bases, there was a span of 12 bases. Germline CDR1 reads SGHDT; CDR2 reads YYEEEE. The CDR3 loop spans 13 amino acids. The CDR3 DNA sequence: TGTGCCAGCAGCTGGACGGGTTTGGATGAGCAGTTCTTC. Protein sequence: CASSWTGLDEQFF.

The CDR3, as DNA: TGTGCCAGCAGCGTCCAGGCGAACACTGAAGCTTTCTTT. Translation gives CASSVQANTEAFF. The J gene is TRBJ1-1, the V gene TRBV7-3, with D unclear. The CDR3 extends over 13 amino acids. CDR1 and CDR2 (germline): SGHTA, FQGTGA. V was cut by 5 bases and J by 1 base, with 8 bases left in between.

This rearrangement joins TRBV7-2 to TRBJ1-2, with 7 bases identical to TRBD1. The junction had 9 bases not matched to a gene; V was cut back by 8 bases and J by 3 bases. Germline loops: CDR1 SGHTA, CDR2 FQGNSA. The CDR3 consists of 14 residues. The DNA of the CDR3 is TGTGCCAGCGCTCCGGTGACAGGGCACTATGGCTACACCTTC. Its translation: CASAPVTGHYGYTF.

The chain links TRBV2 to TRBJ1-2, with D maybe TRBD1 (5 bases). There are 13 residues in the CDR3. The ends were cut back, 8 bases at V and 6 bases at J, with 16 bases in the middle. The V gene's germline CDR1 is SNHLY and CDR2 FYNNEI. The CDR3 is CASRREGLNGYTF. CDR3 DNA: TGTGCCAGCCGGAGAGAGGGGTTAAATGGCTACACCTTC.

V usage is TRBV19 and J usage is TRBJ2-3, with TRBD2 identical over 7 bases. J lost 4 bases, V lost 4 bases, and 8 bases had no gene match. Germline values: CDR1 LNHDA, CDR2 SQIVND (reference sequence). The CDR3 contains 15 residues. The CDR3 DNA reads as TGTGCCAGTAGTAGGACTAGGAGACGGCCAGATACGCAGTATTTT. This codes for CASSRTRRRPDTQYF.

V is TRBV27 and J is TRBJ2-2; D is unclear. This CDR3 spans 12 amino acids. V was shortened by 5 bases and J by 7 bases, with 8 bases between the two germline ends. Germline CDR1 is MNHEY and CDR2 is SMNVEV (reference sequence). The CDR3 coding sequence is TGTGCCAGCAGTAAACTGGTCGGGGAGCTGTTTTTT. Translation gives CASSKLVGELFF.

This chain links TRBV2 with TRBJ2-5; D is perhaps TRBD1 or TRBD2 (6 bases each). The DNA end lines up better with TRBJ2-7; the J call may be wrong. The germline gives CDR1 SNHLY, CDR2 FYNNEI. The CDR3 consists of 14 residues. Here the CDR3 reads CASSGGARSYEQYF. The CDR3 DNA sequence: TGTGCCAGCAGTGGGGGGGCACGGTCCTACGAGCAGTACTTC.

This chain's CDR3 is CATSRKRERDNEQFF. CDR3 nucleotides: TGTGCCACCAGCAGAAAGCGGGAGCGGGACAATGAGCAGTTCTTC. The chain couples TRBV15 to TRBJ2-1; TRBD2 agrees at 8 bases. The germline V gene encodes CDR1 LNHNV and CDR2 YYDKDF (reference sequence). Trimming took 2 bases from V and 5 from J; bases not matched to a gene: 5. CDR3 length: 15 amino acids.

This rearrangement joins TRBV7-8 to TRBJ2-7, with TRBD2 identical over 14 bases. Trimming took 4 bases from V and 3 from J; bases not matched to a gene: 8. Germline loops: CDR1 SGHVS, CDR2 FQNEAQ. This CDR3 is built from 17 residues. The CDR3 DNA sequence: TGTGCCAGCAGCTCGGGGGGACTAGCGGGAGAGGGCTACGAGCAGTACTTC. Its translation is CASSSGGLAGEGYEQYF.

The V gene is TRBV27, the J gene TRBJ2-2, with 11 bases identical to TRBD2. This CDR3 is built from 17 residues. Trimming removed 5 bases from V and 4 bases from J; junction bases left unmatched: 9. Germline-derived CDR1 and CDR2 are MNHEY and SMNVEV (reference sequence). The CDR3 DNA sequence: TGTGCCAGCAGTCCCTCCGCTAGCGGGGGGTTCACCGGGGAGCTGTTTTTT. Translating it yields CASSPSASGGFTGELFF.

CDR3 sequence: CASSRKWTDTQYF. The CDR3 nucleotides read TGTGCCAGCAGCCGAAAGTGGACAGATACGCAGTATTTT. The V call is TRBV7-2, the J call TRBJ2-3; D remains ambiguous. The CDR3 runs 13 residues. V was shortened by 5 bases and J by 3 bases, with 9 bases between the two germline ends. Germline assignment: CDR1 SGHTA and CDR2 FQGNSA.

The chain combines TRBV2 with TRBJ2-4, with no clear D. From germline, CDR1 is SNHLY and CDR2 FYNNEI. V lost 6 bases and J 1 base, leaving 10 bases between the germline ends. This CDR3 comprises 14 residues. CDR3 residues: CASRELLAKNIQYF. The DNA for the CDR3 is TGTGCCAGCAGGGAGTTACTCGCCAAAAACATTCAGTACTTC.

This CDR3 reads CASSFGTSQETQYF. The CDR3 DNA sequence: TGTGCCAGCAGCTTCGGTACCAGCCAAGAGACCCAGTACTTC. The genes are TRBV7-9 and TRBJ2-5, with D uncertain. V was trimmed by 3 bases and J by 1 base, leaving 9 bases between them. Germline CDR1 SEHNR, CDR2 FQNEAQ (reference sequence). CDR3 size: 14 residues.

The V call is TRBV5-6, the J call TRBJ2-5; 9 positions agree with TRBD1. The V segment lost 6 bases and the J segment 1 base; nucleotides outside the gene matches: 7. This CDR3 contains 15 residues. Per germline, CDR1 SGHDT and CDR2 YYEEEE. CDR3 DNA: TGTGCCAGCATCCTACAGGGGGCTGGCCAAGAGACCCAGTACTTC. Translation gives CASILQGAGQETQYF.

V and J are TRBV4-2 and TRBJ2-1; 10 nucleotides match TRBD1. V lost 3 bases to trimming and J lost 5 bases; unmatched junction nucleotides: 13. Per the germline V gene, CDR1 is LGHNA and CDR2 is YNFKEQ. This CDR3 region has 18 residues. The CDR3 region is CASSHPTGGRLNHNEQFF. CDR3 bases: TGTGCCAGCAGCCACCCGACAGGGGGCCGCCTTAATCACAATGAGCAGTTCTTC.

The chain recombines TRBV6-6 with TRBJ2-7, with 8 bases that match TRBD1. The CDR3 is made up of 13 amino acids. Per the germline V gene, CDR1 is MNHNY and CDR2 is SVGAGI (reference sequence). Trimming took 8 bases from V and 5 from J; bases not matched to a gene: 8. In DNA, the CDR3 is TGTGCCAGCCAAATTCTGACAGGGGACGAGCAGTACTTC. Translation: CASQILTGDEQYF.